The 19 T cell receptor beta chains in this list originate from one sample, sequenced in a study of shared clonotypes between healthy human individuals. Naive CD8 populations comprised CD45RO-negative cells positively selected for CCR7, excluding terminally differentiated effector memory CD45RA+ cells. Assay: immunoSEQ multiplex PCR; the TCRdb copy retains only in-frame clones and omits some. The sample has about 2 million clones; about 95% are singletons. Material: naive CD8+ T cells sorted from blood. The receptors originated from a man aged 18 to 30 in good health.

The chain has TRBV11-1 and TRBJ2-5; 13 bases fit TRBD2. The trim removed 4 bases at V and 5 bases at J, leaving 7 bases unmatched. Germline assignment: CDR1 SGHAT and CDR2 FQDESV (reference sequence). The CDR3 consists of 16 residues. The CDR3 sequence is CASSSGTSGEGETQYF. CDR3 nucleotide sequence: TGTGCCAGCAGCTCCGGGACTAGCGGGGAGGGGGAGACCCAGTACTTC.

V and J are TRBV6-5 and TRBJ2-7, with a weak D call TRBD2 (5 bases). Germline V gene lookup returns CDR1 MNHEY and CDR2 SVGAGI. The V gene lost 5 bases and the J gene lost 0 bases, with 11 bases spanning the gap. The CDR3 is 14 residues long. The CDR3 loop reads CASSPTTNSYEQYF. In nucleotides, the CDR3 is TGTGCCAGCAGTCCCACGACTAACTCCTACGAGCAGTACTTC.

The chain uses TRBV28 and TRBJ2-3, with D tentatively TRBD2 (6 bases). This CDR3 spans 18 amino acids. Germline lookup yields CDR1 MDHEN and CDR2 SYDVKM. V gave up 3 bases and J gave up 2 bases, with 21 bases separating them. DNA for the CDR3: TGTGCCAGCAGTTTGTCCTCGCGACTAGAGGCCTTCACAGATACGCAGTATTTT. It codes for CASSLSSRLEAFTDTQYF. Full variable domain (missing parts from reference TRBV28 and TRBJ2-3): DVKVTQSSRYLVKRTGEKVFLECVQDMDHENMFWYRQDPGLGLRLIYFSYDVKMKEKGDIPEGYSVSREKKERFSLILESASTNQTSMYLCASSLSSRLEAFTDTQYFGPGTRLTVL.

With regard to this clone: A far larger clone is one base from this, pointing to a likely read error. The same CDR3 arises from other DNA sequences in this sample as well. The chain employs TRBV7-9 and TRBJ2-7; D unresolved. Trimming pared 0 bases from V and 6 bases from J, leaving 3 bases between. The CDR3 is made up of 11 amino acids. Looked up from germline, CDR1 is SEHNR and CDR2 is FQNEAQ (reference sequence). This CDR3 is CASSLAGEQYF. The CDR3 DNA sequence: TGTGCCAGCAGCTTAGCGGGCGAGCAGTACTTC.

J is TRBJ2-1 and V is TRBV5-8; perhaps D is TRBD1 or TRBD2 (5 bases each). The CDR3 is made up of 13 amino acids. Germline values: CDR1 SGHTS, CDR2 YDEGEE. V was shortened by 4 bases and J by 6 bases, with 11 bases between the two germline ends. Here the CDR3 DNA reads TGTGCCAGCAGCCGACGGGGCCCCAATGAGCAGTTCTTC. It specifies CASSRRGPNEQFF.

This clone was seen more than once but under ten times. The rearrangement uses TRBV19 and TRBJ1-5, with unresolved D. Trimming left V 8 bases short and J 4 bases short, with 15 bases between. CDR3 size: 14 residues. The germline V gene has CDR1 LNHDA and CDR2 SQIVND (reference sequence). The CDR3 DNA follows: TGTGCCAGTTTTGACACGGTGGTTAATCAGCCCCAGCATTTT. It yields the protein CASFDTVVNQPQHF.

This chain connects TRBV9 to TRBJ2-2; D is perhaps TRBD1 (6 bases). The CDR3 length is 17 residues. Germline V gene lookup returns CDR1 SGDLS and CDR2 YYNGEE. V was shortened by 3 bases and J by 7 bases, with 22 bases between the two germline ends. The CDR3 DNA sequence: TGTGCCAGCAGCGCAACTTACGGTACAGGGTTGAGCGGGGAGCTGTTTTTT. Translated, it gives CASSATYGTGLSGELFF.

The chain is built from TRBV25-1 and TRBJ1-2, with D uncertain. Trimming shortened V by 1 base and J by 8 bases, and 11 bases separated the two germline ends. The CDR3 loop spans 13 amino acids. Germline V gene lookup returns CDR1 MGHDK and CDR2 SYGVNS. The CDR3 DNA reads as TGTGCCAGCAGTGAATCGGCTCATGGGGGCTACACCTTC. This codes for CASSESAHGGYTF.

The chain employs TRBV15 and TRBJ2-3; 8 bases agree with TRBD2. Germline CDR1 is LNHNV and CDR2 is YYDKDF (reference sequence). V was clipped by 0 bases and J by 2 bases; unmatched bases: 10. The CDR3 has 18 residues. The DNA for the CDR3 is TGTGCCACCAGCAGAGATTTACCAGCGGGGGACCCCACAGATACGCAGTATTTT. As protein: CATSRDLPAGDPTDTQYF.

J is TRBJ1-4 and V is TRBV15; D is unresolved. Germline V gene lookup returns CDR1 LNHNV and CDR2 YYDKDF (reference sequence). This CDR3 comprises 15 residues. Trimming took 5 bases from V and 0 from J, leaving 10 bases between them. The CDR3 DNA is TGTGCCACCAGCTTCACGAGCGCAACTAATGAAAAACTGTTTTTT. Encoded protein: CATSFTSATNEKLFF.

This chain uses TRBV2 with TRBJ2-4; 9 positions agree with TRBD1. V lost 7 bases to trimming and J lost 4 bases; unmatched junction nucleotides: 11. The V gene's germline CDR1 is SNHLY and CDR2 FYNNEI. The CDR3 loop spans 16 amino acids. This CDR3 is CASTKLDRGRKNIQYF. The CDR3 nucleotides are TGTGCCAGCACCAAATTGGACAGGGGACGGAAAAACATTCAGTACTTC.

This rearrangement joins TRBV13 to TRBJ2-1; 7 nucleotides align to TRBD2. CDR3 length: 15 residues. With 4 bases clipped from V and 4 bases from J, the junction kept 7 bases outside the gene matches. Germline CDR1 reads PRHDT; CDR2 reads FYEKMQ (reference sequence). The CDR3 spells CASSYHLAEYNEQFF. The CDR3 DNA sequence: TGTGCCAGCAGCTACCACCTAGCGGAGTACAATGAGCAGTTCTTC.

Turning to this clone: Other nucleotide sequences in the sample specify the same CDR3. The chain combines TRBV5-1 with TRBJ2-1, with TRBD2 identical over 7 bases. Trimming removed 0 bases from V and 1 base from J; junction bases left unmatched: 1. Germline V gene lookup returns CDR1 SGHRS and CDR2 YFSETQ. CDR3 size: 15 residues. The CDR3 protein is CASSLDGGSYNEQFF. The CDR3 DNA reads as TGCGCCAGCAGCTTGGACGGGGGGTCCTACAATGAGCAGTTCTTC. Combining the CDR3 with reference TRBV5-1 and TRBJ2-1 gives the whole variable domain KAGVTQTPRYLIKTRGQQVTLSCSPISGHRSVSWYQQTPGQGLQFLFEYFSETQRNKGNFPGRFSGRQFSNSRSEMNVSTLELGDSALYLCASSLDGGSYNEQFFGPGTRLTVL.

The rearrangement joins TRBV7-4 to TRBJ1-5; the D is unclear. There are 12 residues in the CDR3. From germline, CDR1 is SGHVT and CDR2 SQSDAQ. V lost 10 bases to trimming and J lost 7 bases, with 14 bases between them. The CDR3 region is CAITPRCQPQHF. The CDR3 nucleotides are TGTGCCATTACACCCCGATGCCAGCCCCAGCATTTT.

Concerning this clone itself: This CDR3 is also generated by other DNA sequences in the sample. The V call is TRBV29-1, the J call TRBJ1-2; D uncertain. Trimming took 0 bases from V and 6 from J, leaving 5 bases between them. This CDR3 is 11 amino acids long. Germline V gene sequence: CDR1 SQVTM, CDR2 ANQGSEA. CDR3 sequence (DNA): TGCAGCGTTGAAGACGGGAATGGCTACACCTTC. Its translation is CSVEDGNGYTF.

The rearrangement joins TRBV5-4 to TRBJ2-5; TRBD1 aligns across 9 bases. J gave up 2 bases and V 4 bases, and 3 bases lay outside the gene matches. The CDR3 has 14 residues. Germline-derived CDR1 and CDR2 are SGHNT and YYREEE (reference sequence). The CDR3 bases are TGTGCCAGCAGCATGGGACAGGGACAAGAGACCCAGTACTTC. Translating it yields CASSMGQGQETQYF.

This clone was seen just once. The chain employs TRBV28 and TRBJ2-3; TRBD1 matches at 7 bases. From germline, CDR1 is MDHEN and CDR2 SYDVKM. The CDR3 sequence is 14 residues long. Trimming took 6 bases from V and 5 from J; bases not matched to a gene: 8. The CDR3 is CASRTGTVRDTQYF. The CDR3 DNA reads as TGTGCCAGCAGAACCGGGACAGTAAGAGATACGCAGTATTTT. Combining the CDR3 with reference TRBV28 and TRBJ2-3 gives the whole variable domain DVKVTQSSRYLVKRTGEKVFLECVQDMDHENMFWYRQDPGLGLRLIYFSYDVKMKEKGDIPEGYSVSREKKERFSLILESASTNQTSMYLCASRTGTVRDTQYFGPGTRLTVL.

The chain couples TRBV4-2 to TRBJ2-7, with 10 positions matching TRBD1. Germline values: CDR1 LGHNA, CDR2 YNFKEQ. This CDR3 region has 16 residues. Trimming took 0 bases from V and 3 from J; bases not matched to a gene: 5. The CDR3 here is CASSQDEGQGHYEQYF. The CDR3 coding sequence is TGTGCCAGCAGCCAAGATGAGGGACAGGGGCACTACGAGCAGTACTTC.

The J gene is TRBJ2-3, the V gene TRBV5-1; possibly TRBD2 for D (6 bases). This CDR3 spans 16 amino acids. The germline V gene encodes CDR1 SGHRS and CDR2 YFSETQ. V shed 1 base and J shed 1 base, with 13 bases lying between them. The CDR3 DNA sequence: TGCGCCAGCAGCTTGTGGGCTAGCGAAGGCACAGATACGCAGTATTTT. Its translation: CASSLWASEGTDTQYF.